The 17 T cell receptor beta chains below come from one sample, sequenced in a study of blood T cells in healthy people across ages. Primed by a sample-barcoded 5' primer and a J-beta primer mix, a second PCR proceeded for 7 to 11 cycles. MiXCR was run by TCRdb on the 5' RACE reads, yielding one entry per CDR3 protein. This sample has over 1,500,000 distinct CDR3 sequences, with about 39% found just once. Sequenced input: blood. These receptors were obtained from a human donor in good health.

The table lists this clonotype with a few counts. The chain uses TRBV28 and TRBJ1-4; D is ambiguous. The CDR3 sequence is 16 residues long. Trimming cost V 3 bases and J 0 bases, with 11 bases left between them. Germline loops: CDR1 MDHEN, CDR2 SYDVKM. As DNA, the CDR3 is TGTGCCAGCAGTTTTCCCGACGGAACAACTAATGAAAAACTGTTTTTT. Protein sequence: CASSFPDGTTNEKLFF.

There are a few counts of this clonotype. One end of the junction varies from germline; a read error may be responsible. This chain links TRBV5-1 with TRBJ2-1; tentatively, D is TRBD2 (6 bases). The germline V gene encodes CDR1 SGHRS and CDR2 YFSETQ. CDR3 size: 18 residues. The CDR3 coding sequence is TGCGCCAGCAACTTGGAAGGAGGGACGGCGGGATCCTACAATGAGCAGTTCTTC. This gives the protein CASNLEGGTAGSYNEQFF.

The V and J genes are TRBV29-1 and TRBJ2-7; D may correspond to TRBD1 or TRBD2 (5 bases each). This CDR3 contains 15 residues. Looked up from germline, CDR1 is SQVTM and CDR2 is ANQGSEA. CDR3 residues: CSCLARGRSSYEQYF. The DNA of the CDR3 is TGCAGTTGTCTGGCGAGGGGCAGAAGCTCCTACGAGCAGTACTTC.

This clonotype was seen ten or more times. The rearrangement joins TRBV7-2 to TRBJ2-7, with D unclear. CDR3 length: 15 amino acids. Germline V gene data show CDR1 as SGHTA and CDR2 as FQGNSA. Trimming took off 1 base at V and 0 bases at J, with 10 bases between the two ends. The CDR3, as DNA: TGTGCCAGCAGCTTAGGTCCTGCCAGCTCCTACGAGCAGTACTTC. Protein: CASSLGPASSYEQYF.

This clonotype was observed a handful of times. The chain has TRBV6-2 or TRBV6-3 and TRBJ2-3; possible D gene TRBD2, 5 bases. The ends were cut back, 4 bases at V and 4 bases at J, with 15 bases in the middle. This CDR3 is built from 15 residues. Germline V gene sequence: CDR1 MNHEY, CDR2 SVGEGT. CDR3 coding DNA: TGTGCCAGCAGTTTTCCGGGATCTAGGGCAGATACGCAGTATTTT. Translation gives CASSFPGSRADTQYF.

This clonotype occurred a few times. The chain employs TRBV7-2 and TRBJ1-2; no clear D gene. Germline V gene sequence: CDR1 SGHTA, CDR2 FQGNSA. Trimming took 1 base from V and 0 from J, leaving 9 bases between them. CDR3 length: 15 residues. The CDR3 here is CASSLVPRANYGYTF. The CDR3 DNA reads as TGTGCCAGCAGCTTAGTCCCGAGAGCTAACTATGGCTACACCTTC.

The V gene is TRBV11-2, the J gene TRBJ1-2, with D possibly matching TRBD1 (6 bases). Trimming took 5 bases from V and 2 from J, leaving 12 bases between them. The length of the CDR3 is 14 residues. Per germline, CDR1 SGHAT and CDR2 FQNNGV. The CDR3 protein is CASSKTGRNYGYTF. The CDR3 bases are TGTGCCAGCAGCAAGACAGGAAGGAACTATGGCTACACCTTC. Full variable domain (remainder filled in from reference TRBV11-2 and TRBJ1-2): EAGVAQSPRYKIIEKRQSVAFWCNPISGHATLYWYQQILGQGPKLLIQFQNNGVVDDSQLPKDRFSAERLKGVDSTLKIQPAKLEDSAVYLCASSKTGRNYGYTFGSGTRLTVV.

This clonotype was found a few times. The rearrangement uses TRBV7-2 and TRBJ2-3; no clear D gene. CDR1 is SGHTA, CDR2 FQGNSA, per germline. V was clipped by 8 bases and J by 2 bases, with 14 bases between them. The CDR3 is 14 amino acids. CDR3 amino acids: CASSPASYTDTQYF. In DNA, the CDR3 is TGTGCCAGCTCCCCGGCCAGCTACACAGATACGCAGTATTTT. The full variable domain, rest sourced from reference TRBV7-2 and TRBJ2-3, is GAGVSQSPSNKVTEKGKDVELRCDPISGHTALYWYRQSLGQGLEFLIYFQGNSAPDKSGLPSDRFSAERTGGSVSTLTIQRTQQEDSAVYLCASSPASYTDTQYFGPGTRLTVL.

This clonotype was detected a few times. The J gene is TRBJ1-5, the V gene TRBV10-3; D not resolved. The CDR3 length is 14 residues. V gave up 4 bases and J gave up 5 bases, with 12 bases separating them. CDR1 and CDR2 from the germline V gene are ENHRY and SYGVKD. The CDR3 loop is CAISGALRDQPQHF. Written as DNA, the CDR3 is TGTGCCATCAGTGGAGCGTTGCGTGATCAGCCCCAGCATTTT.

To note about this clonotype: This may arise from a read error, as a much more abundant clone is one base away. The chain has TRBV6-2 or TRBV6-3 and TRBJ1-5; unclear D gene. The CDR3 runs to 14 residues. CDR1 and CDR2 from the germline V gene are MNHEY and SVGEGT. Trimming stripped 2 bases from V and 4 bases from J, with 9 bases between. DNA of the CDR3: TGTGCCAGCAGTTACGGGCAGGAGAATCAGCCCCAGCATTTT. Residues: CASSYGQENQPQHF.

The V call is TRBV3-1, the J call TRBJ2-6, with D perhaps matching TRBD1 or TRBD2 (5 bases each). Per the germline V gene, CDR1 is LGHDT and CDR2 is YNNKEL (reference sequence). The CDR3 sequence is 17 residues long. V was cut by 1 base and J by 3 bases, with 13 bases left in between. The CDR3 nucleotides are TGTGCCAGCAGCCAAGGGGACCGCCTAGGTGGGGCCAACGTCCTGACTTTC. It is translated as CASSQGDRLGGANVLTF.

This clonotype has more than one count but fewer than ten. The chain carries TRBV4-3 and TRBJ2-5; D is ambiguous. The CDR3 contains 13 residues. V gave up 5 bases and J gave up 3 bases, with 10 bases separating them. Germline V gives CDR1 LGHNA, CDR2 YSLEER. DNA for the CDR3: TGCGCCAGCAGCGAAACACTTGAAGAGACCCAGTACTTC. This gives the protein CASSETLEETQYF.

This sequence joins TRBV20-1 and TRBJ2-4; 8 bases are a match to TRBD1. Germline CDR1 is DFQATT and CDR2 is SNEGSKA (reference sequence). This CDR3 spans 14 amino acids. Trimming removed 3 bases from V and 13 bases from J; junction bases left unmatched: 14. The CDR3 here is CSASDRGRWGEQYF. Here the CDR3 DNA reads TGCAGTGCTAGCGACAGGGGCCGATGGGGTGAGCAGTACTTC.

The V call is TRBV12-3 or TRBV12-4, the J call TRBJ2-3, with TRBD2 identical over 13 bases. V was pared by 7 bases and J by 10 bases, with 11 bases of the junction left unmatched. The CDR3 is made up of 15 amino acids. The CDR3 sequence: CASIPFGTSGDAQYF. In nucleotides, the CDR3 is TGTGCCAGCATCCCTTTTGGGACTAGCGGGGATGCGCAGTATTTT.

The chain couples TRBV19 to TRBJ2-7, with 9 bases that match TRBD1. After removal of 6 bases from V and 5 bases from J, the junction contained 20 bases not matched to a gene. CDR3 length equals 18 residues. Per germline, CDR1 LNHDA and CDR2 SQIVND (reference sequence). For the CDR3, the DNA is TGTGCCAGTAGCCCTATCCACGGCCACCGACAGGGGGTAGACGAGCAGTACTTC. Translating it yields CASSPIHGHRQGVDEQYF. Looking up the rest from reference TRBV19 and TRBJ2-7 gives the full variable domain: DGGITQSPKYLFRKEGQNVTLSCEQNLNHDAMYWYRQDPGQGLRLIYYSQIVNDFQKGDIAEGYSVSREKKESFPLTVTSAQKNPTAFYLCASSPIHGHRQGVDEQYFGPGTRLTVT.

In its sample, this clonotype was seen many times. J is TRBJ2-7 and V is TRBV3-1; D gene unclear. CDR3 length: 13 amino acids. CDR1 is LGHDT and CDR2 is YNNKEL in the germline V gene (reference sequence). V was clipped by 4 bases and J by 2 bases, with 9 bases between them. The CDR3 sequence: CASSPEDTYEQYF. In nucleotides, the CDR3 is TGTGCCAGCAGCCCTGAAGATACCTACGAGCAGTACTTC.

This clonotype came up a few times. The V call is TRBV20-1, the J call TRBJ2-1, with TRBD2 identical over 11 bases. Germline V CDR1 and CDR2: DFQATT, SNEGSKA (reference sequence). The CDR3 loop spans 14 amino acids. V was clipped by 2 bases and J by 8 bases; unmatched bases: 5. The CDR3, as DNA: TGCAGTGCTAGACGTAGCGGGGGGGCCTATGAGCAGTTCTTC. It yields the protein CSARRSGGAYEQFF.